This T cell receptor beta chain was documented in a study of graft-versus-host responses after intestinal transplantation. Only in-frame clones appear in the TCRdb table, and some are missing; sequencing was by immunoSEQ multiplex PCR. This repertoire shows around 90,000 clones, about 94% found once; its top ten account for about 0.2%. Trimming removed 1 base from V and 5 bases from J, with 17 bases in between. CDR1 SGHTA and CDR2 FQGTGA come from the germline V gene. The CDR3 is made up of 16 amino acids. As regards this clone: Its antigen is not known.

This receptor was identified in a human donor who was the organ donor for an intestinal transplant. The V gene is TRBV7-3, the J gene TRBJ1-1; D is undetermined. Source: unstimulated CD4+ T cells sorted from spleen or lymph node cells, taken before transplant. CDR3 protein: CASSLNSGLTKTEAFF. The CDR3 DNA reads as TGTGCCAGCAGCTTAAATTCTGGATTGACGAAGACTGAAGCTTTCTTT.